This note documents a single TCR beta chain sequence. The J segment lost 2 bases and the V segment lost 0 bases, leaving 4 bases of the junction unmatched. CDR3 length equals 15 residues. The germline V gene has CDR1 SGHAT and CDR2 FQNNGV. In the source study's methods: Using reference gene primer amplification, nucleated cell counts were estimated. Profiling relied on immunoSEQ multiplex PCR, and the TCRdb table lists in-frame clones only, not all of them. For V, J and clone size, that table is used; D and trimming come from the DNA. The sample has 150,000 or so clones; more than 80% are singletons. The sample belongs to a study of blood T cell repertoires in COVID-19.

The specimen was peripheral blood. This chain connects TRBV11-2 to TRBJ2-7; TRBD2 aligns across 7 bases. The sequence derives from a human donor with acute or convalescent COVID-19. The donor label of this sample is uncertain. The CDR3 DNA follows: TGTGCCAGCAGCTTAGAGCCCGGGACTACCTACGAGCAGTACTTC. As protein: CASSLEPGTTYEQYF.